This T cell receptor beta chain was sequenced during a study of blood T cell repertoires in COVID-19. Germline V gives CDR1 MDHEN, CDR2 SYDVKM. J gave up 1 base and V 4 bases, and 6 bases lay outside the gene matches. The CDR3 loop spans 15 amino acids. Within the 2 weeks before study entry, each person in the exposed group met a COVID-19 case. Original processing methods: Counts of nucleated cells, estimated from reference gene primer amplification, were obtained. Profiled with immunoSEQ multiplex PCR; TCRdb holds only in-frame clones, not every one. For V, J and clone size, that table is used; D and trimming come from the DNA. The sample has roughly 400,000 clones, 70% to 90% seen once.

This TCR came from a woman younger than 35 who had been exposed to COVID-19. The sequencing input was PBMCs or T cells enriched from blood (not recorded which). The chain is built from TRBV28 and TRBJ1-2, with TRBD1 matching over 7 bases. CDR3 nucleotide sequence: TGTGCCAGCAGTTCCGGACAGGTCCTTAACTATGGCTACACCTTC. It specifies CASSSGQVLNYGYTF.